This T cell receptor (beta chain) was recorded in a study of stem cell transplantation in POMP-related autoinflammatory disease. The overall study: Before transplant, CD4+ T cells skewed naive and CD8+ proportions were low.

After removal of 3 bases from V and 4 bases from J, the junction contained 12 bases not matched to a gene. The germline V gene encodes CDR1 SGDLS and CDR2 YYNGEE. CDR3 length: 16 residues. Using immunoSEQ multiplex PCR, the repertoire was profiled, and TCRdb retains in-frame clones only, with some absent. The sample records roughly 2,700 clones, more than 85% being singletons. Sequencing used CD4+ follicular helper T cells (Tfh) from PBMCs, obtained after stem cell transplantation. The TCR sequence derives from a human patient with POMP-related autoinflammation and immune dysregulation (PRAID). Some T cells may arise from the graft donor. The chain uses TRBV9 and TRBJ2-7; TRBD1 matches at 8 bases. CDR3 sequence: CASSARQGTEDYEQYF. The DNA for the CDR3 is TGTGCCAGCAGCGCAAGACAGGGGACCGAGGATTACGAGCAGTACTTC.